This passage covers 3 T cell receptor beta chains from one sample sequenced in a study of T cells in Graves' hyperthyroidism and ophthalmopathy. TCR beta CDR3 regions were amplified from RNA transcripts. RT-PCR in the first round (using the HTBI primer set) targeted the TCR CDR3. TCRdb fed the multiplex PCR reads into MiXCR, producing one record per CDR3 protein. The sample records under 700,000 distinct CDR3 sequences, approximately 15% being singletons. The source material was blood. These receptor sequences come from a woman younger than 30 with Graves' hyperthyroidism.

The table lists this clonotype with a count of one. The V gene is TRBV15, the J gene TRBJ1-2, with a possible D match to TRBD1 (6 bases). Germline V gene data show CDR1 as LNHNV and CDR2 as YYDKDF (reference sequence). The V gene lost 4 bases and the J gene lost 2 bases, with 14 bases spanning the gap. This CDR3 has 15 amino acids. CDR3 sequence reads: CATSTTPTGNYGYTF. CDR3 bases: TGTGCCACCAGCACTACGCCTACAGGGAACTATGGCTACACCTTC.

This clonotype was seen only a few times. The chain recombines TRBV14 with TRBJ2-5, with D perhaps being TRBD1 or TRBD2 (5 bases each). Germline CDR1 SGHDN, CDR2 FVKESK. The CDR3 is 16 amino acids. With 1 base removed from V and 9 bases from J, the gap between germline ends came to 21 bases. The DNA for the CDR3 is TGTGCCAGCAGCCAAGGGACGGGGACGGCCTTGGAGGCCCAGTACTTC. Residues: CASSQGTGTALEAQYF. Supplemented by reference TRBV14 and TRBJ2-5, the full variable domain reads EAGVTQFPSHSVIEKGQTVTLRCDPISGHDNLYWYRRVMGKEIKFLLHFVKESKQDESGMPNNRFLAERTGGTYSTLKVQPAELEDSGVYFCASSQGTGTALEAQYFGPGTRLLVL.

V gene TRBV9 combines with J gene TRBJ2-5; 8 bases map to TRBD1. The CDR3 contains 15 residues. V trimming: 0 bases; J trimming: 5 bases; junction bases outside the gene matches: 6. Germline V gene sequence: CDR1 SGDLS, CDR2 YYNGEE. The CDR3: CASSVASGGGETQYF. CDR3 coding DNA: TGTGCCAGCAGCGTAGCGTCAGGGGGCGGGGAGACCCAGTACTTC.